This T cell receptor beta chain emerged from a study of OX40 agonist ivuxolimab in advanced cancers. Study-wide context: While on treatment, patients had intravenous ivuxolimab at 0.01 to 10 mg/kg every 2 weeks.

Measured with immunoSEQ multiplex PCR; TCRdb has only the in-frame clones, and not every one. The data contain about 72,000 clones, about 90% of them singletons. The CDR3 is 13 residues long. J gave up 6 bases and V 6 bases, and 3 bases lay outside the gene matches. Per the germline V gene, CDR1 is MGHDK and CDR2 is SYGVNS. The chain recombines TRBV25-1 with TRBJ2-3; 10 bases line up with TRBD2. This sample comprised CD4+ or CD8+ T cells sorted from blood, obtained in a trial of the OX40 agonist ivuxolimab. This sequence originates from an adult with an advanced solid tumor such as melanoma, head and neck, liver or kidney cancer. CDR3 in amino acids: CASRVAGGDTQYF. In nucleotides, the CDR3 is TGTGCCAGCAGAGTAGCGGGGGGTGATACGCAGTATTTT.